The clone carrying this TCR beta chain was recorded only once. Its target is unknown. This record comes from a study of T cells after yellow fever vaccination. Findings and limits, study-wide: In post-booster samples, most primary-vaccination clones reappeared (just under 98% CD4, 88% CD8).

Each CDR3 protein is one row after TCRdb ran MiXCR on the 5' RACE reads. The sample gives roughly 520,000 distinct CDR3 sequences, just over 20% of which show up once; about 16% is in the top ten. The V end lost 2 bases, the J end lost 10 bases, and 17 bases lay between the germline ends. Germline loops: CDR1 LNHNV, CDR2 YYDKDF (reference sequence). This CDR3 has 14 amino acids. Sample: PBMCs, taken 21 days after the first yellow fever vaccination. The J gene is TRBJ1-1, the V gene TRBV15; a weak D match, TRBD1 (6 bases). The sequence derives from a young man who received the YFV17D yellow fever vaccine. CDR3 residues: CATSRPGWDNRAFF. DNA for the CDR3: TGTGCCACCAGCAGACCCGGGTGGGACAATCGAGCTTTCTTT.